The entry that follows covers one TCR beta chain sequence. The antigen remains undetermined. The trim removed 6 bases at V and 2 bases at J, leaving 10 bases unmatched. This CDR3 has 17 amino acids. Germline CDR1 MNHEY, CDR2 SMNVEV (reference sequence). The data were obtained in a study of cytomegalovirus exposure and HLA in healthy donors. Study outcomes and limitations: Among TCR sequences, most were rare, though some public TCRs appeared in many donors. In vitro testing confirmed a few CMV-associated chains as specific for CMV antigens. Researchers counted 150 to 200 TCR beta chains as cytomegalovirus-associated.

The study ran its PCR with 60 Vbeta and 13 Jbeta primers. Sequencing used immunoSEQ multiplex PCR; TCRdb keeps in-frame clones, though not all of them. Of fewer than 200,000 clones listed, approximately 80% are singletons. The sequenced sample consisted of PBMCs. This rearrangement joins TRBV27 to TRBJ1-1; TRBD1 aligns across 12 bases. This receptor was obtained from a woman aged 45-65 years in good health and CMV-seropositive. CDR3 sequence reads: CASRRGGQGASNTEAFF. The CDR3 nucleotides read TGTGCCAGCAGGAGGGGGGGACAGGGGGCATCTAACACTGAAGCTTTCTTT.